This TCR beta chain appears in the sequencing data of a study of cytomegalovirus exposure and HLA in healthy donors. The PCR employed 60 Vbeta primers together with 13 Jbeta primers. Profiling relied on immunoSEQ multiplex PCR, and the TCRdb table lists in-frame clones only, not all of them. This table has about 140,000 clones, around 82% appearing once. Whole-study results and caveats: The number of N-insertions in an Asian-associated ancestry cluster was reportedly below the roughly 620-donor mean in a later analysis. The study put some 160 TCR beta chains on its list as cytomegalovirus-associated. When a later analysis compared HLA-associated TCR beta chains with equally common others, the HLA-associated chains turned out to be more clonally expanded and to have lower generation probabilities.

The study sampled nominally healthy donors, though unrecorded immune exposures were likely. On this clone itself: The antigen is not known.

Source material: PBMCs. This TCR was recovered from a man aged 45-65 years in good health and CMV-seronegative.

In DNA, the CDR3 is TGTGCCAGCAGCCAAGATGGCCAGGACACTGAAGCTTTCTTT. Its translation is CASSQDGQDTEAFF. The rearrangement uses TRBV4-2 and TRBJ1-1; D ambiguous. The V end was cut by 0 bases, the J end by 3 bases, with 8 bases between. The length of the CDR3 is 14 residues. Germline V CDR1 and CDR2: LGHNA, YNFKEQ.